Listed here is a single TCR beta chain. Profiled with immunoSEQ multiplex PCR; TCRdb holds only in-frame clones, not every one. The sample carries over 30,000 clones, roughly 77% recorded once. This entry comes from a study of blood T cell repertoires in COVID-19. Trimming shortened V by 3 bases and J by 0 bases, and 11 bases separated the two germline ends. Germline lookup yields CDR1 SGHNT and CDR2 YYREEE (reference sequence). This CDR3 comprises 15 residues. Input material: peripheral blood. The TCR comes from an elderly man with active or convalescent COVID-19. J is TRBJ2-3 and V is TRBV5-4; possibly TRBD1 for D (5 bases). The CDR3 region is CASSSRQTSTDTQYF. The DNA for the CDR3 is TGTGCCAGCAGCTCACGACAGACTAGCACAGATACGCAGTATTTT.